The entry below describes one TCR beta chain. Antigen unknown. Other DNA sequences in this specimen translate into the identical CDR3. The data were obtained in a study of cytomegalovirus exposure and HLA in healthy donors. Study findings and constraints: Productive status was seen about 87% or about 30% of the time for most TCR beta V segments in an earlier analysis.

The PCR was carried out with 60 Vbeta primers and 13 Jbeta primers. Method: immunoSEQ multiplex PCR; TCRdb's copy keeps in-frame clones and lacks some. Counted here are 40,000 to 55,000 clones, about 73% occurring once; the ten biggest clones make up roughly 2.9%. Germline CDR1 and CDR2: SEHNR and FQNEAQ (reference sequence). CDR3 length equals 13 residues. Trimming removed 4 bases from V and 5 bases from J; junction bases left unmatched: 4. The donors, nominally healthy at sampling, likely had unrecorded immune exposures. V gene TRBV7-9 combines with J gene TRBJ1-1, with 7 bases that match TRBD1. The TCR was taken from a man aged 18 to 29 in good health and CMV-seronegative. The material sequenced was PBMCs. The chain's CDR3 is CASSSQGGTEAFF. The CDR3 DNA sequence: TGTGCCAGCAGCTCTCAGGGGGGAACTGAAGCTTTCTTT.